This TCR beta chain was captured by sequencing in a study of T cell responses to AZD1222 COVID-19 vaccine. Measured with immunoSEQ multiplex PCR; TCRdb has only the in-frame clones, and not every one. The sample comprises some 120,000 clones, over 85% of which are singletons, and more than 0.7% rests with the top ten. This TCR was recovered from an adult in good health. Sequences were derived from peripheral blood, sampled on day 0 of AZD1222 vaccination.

Here the CDR3 reads CASSPRWATNTGELFF. The CDR3 bases are TGTGCCAGCAGCCCCAGGTGGGCCACGAACACCGGGGAGCTGTTTTTT. The chain couples TRBV7-9 to TRBJ2-2, with no clear D. The CDR3 is 16 residues long. Per the germline V gene, CDR1 is SEHNR and CDR2 is FQNEAQ (reference sequence). V lost 5 bases and J 0 bases, leaving 13 bases between the germline ends.